This T cell receptor beta chain originates from a study of blood T cells in healthy people across ages. General study points: Roughly linear age-related decline in beta diversity appeared, significant by age roughly 40. Naive CD4+ cell counts and diversity both ran higher in long-lived than in aged donors.

In the case of this clonotype: Antigen unknown.

PCR was performed a second time for about 7 to 11 cycles using a sample-barcoded 5' primer and a J-beta primer mix. With 12 random nucleotides, a template-switch adaptor tagged each individual cDNA molecule. MiXCR, applied by TCRdb to the 5' RACE reads, yields one record per CDR3 protein. This sample has 850,000 to 1,000,000 distinct CDR3 sequences, with 51% found just once. Each sample provided at least 5 micrograms of extracted total RNA. From germline, CDR1 is MGHRA and CDR2 YSYEKL. The V end lost 1 base, the J end lost 0 bases, and 9 bases lay between the germline ends. This CDR3 is built from 15 residues.

The sample was blood. The receptor comes from a woman aged 55-69 years in good health. The rearrangement uses TRBV4-1 and TRBJ1-2, with no clear D. CDR3 protein: CASSQANRANYGYTF. Written as DNA, the CDR3 is TGCGCCAGCAGCCAAGCGAACCGAGCTAACTATGGCTACACCTTC.